This T cell receptor beta chain is from a study of T cells after yellow fever vaccination. Study as a whole: Researchers used SMART-Seq v4 Ultra Low Input to prepare fractions that had low cell numbers.

Deletions cut 0 bases from V and 3 bases from J, with 8 bases between. The CDR3 is 14 amino acids. From germline, CDR1 is LGHNA and CDR2 YSLEER. The TCR cDNA carried a universal primer site and UMIs from 5'RACE template switching. TCRdb independently ran MiXCR on the 5' RACE reads; one entry per CDR3 protein. The data show 200,000 to 250,000 distinct CDR3 sequences, with approximately 3.2% seen just once and about 3% held by the top ten. The sample in question was CD4+ T cells sorted from PBMCs, obtained 10 days after the yellow fever booster vaccination. The clonotype originates from a man between 18 and 29 years old who received the YFV17D yellow fever vaccine. The chain has TRBV4-3 and TRBJ1-1; perhaps TRBD1 as D (6 bases). The CDR3 loop is CASSQETGDTEAFF. In nucleotides, the CDR3 is TGCGCCAGCAGCCAAGAGACAGGAGACACTGAAGCTTTCTTT.